What follows are 22 T cell receptor beta chains derived from one specimen sequenced in a study of CD8+CD57+ T cells in acquired aplastic anemia. TCR beta VDJ and CDR3 profiling used genomic DNA as template. One entry per CDR3 protein, called by TCRdb with MiXCR from the reads. Of 150,000 to 200,000 distinct CDR3 sequences in the sample, 60% to 70% were seen once. Material for sequencing was sorted CD4+, CD8+, or CD8+CD57+ T cells (not recorded which) from PBMCs. The source of these receptors is a human donor in good health.

The J gene is TRBJ2-1, the V gene TRBV29-1, with 14 bases matching TRBD2. Germline V CDR1 and CDR2: SQVTM, ANQGSEA. This CDR3 has 15 residues. V was clipped by 4 bases and J by 4 bases; unmatched bases: 3. The CDR3 DNA follows: TGCAGCGTTGGGACTAGCGGGAGGCGTTACAATGAGCAGTTCTTC. Protein product: CSVGTSGRRYNEQFF.

This rearrangement joins TRBV2 to TRBJ1-1, with D possibly TRBD1 on 5 matching bases. The ends were cut back, 6 bases at V and 2 bases at J, with 13 bases in the middle. CDR1 is SNHLY, CDR2 FYNNEI, per germline. This CDR3 is built from 14 residues. CDR3 loop: CASRGVQFNTEAFF. CDR3 sequence (DNA): TGTGCCAGCAGGGGGGTGCAGTTTAACACTGAAGCTTTCTTT.

This chain joins TRBV7-3 and TRBJ1-4; TRBD1 is a possible D gene (6 bases). Trimming took off 2 bases at V and 5 bases at J, with 15 bases between the two ends. This CDR3 has 16 amino acids. Per the germline V gene, CDR1 is SGHTA and CDR2 is FQGTGA. CDR3 in DNA: TGTGCCAGCAGCTTAGGGGGCGGGTCAGGGAATGAAAAACTGTTTTTT. As protein: CASSLGGGSGNEKLFF.

This clonotype has at least ten counts. The chain links TRBV7-2 to TRBJ2-5; maybe TRBD2 (6 bases). Between the trimmed V and J ends, which lost 4 bases and 5 bases, there was a span of 20 bases. Per the germline V gene, CDR1 is SGHTA and CDR2 is FQGNSA. The CDR3 extends over 16 amino acids. The CDR3 nucleotides are TGTGCCAGCAGCTACATTAGCCGGGACGGAGGGGAGACCCAGTACTTC. Translating it yields CASSYISRDGGETQYF.

CDR3 bases: TGCAGTGCTAGAGAGGACAGGGGGCTGAATGAGCAGTTCTTC. Translating gives CSAREDRGLNEQFF. The V gene is TRBV20-1, the J gene TRBJ2-1; 11 bases agree with TRBD1. This CDR3 is built from 14 residues. Germline CDR1 and CDR2: DFQATT and SNEGSKA (reference sequence). Unmatched junction bases numbered 2, after V lost 0 bases and J lost 7 bases.

This clonotype appeared once. The CDR3 sequence is CASSRYRDRNSPLHF. CDR3 bases: TGTGCCAGCAGCCGGTACAGGGACCGCAATTCACCCCTCCACTTT. The chain couples TRBV5-4 to TRBJ1-6, with a possible D match to TRBD1 (6 bases). The length of the CDR3 is 15 residues. Germline CDR1 is SGHNT and CDR2 is YYREEE (reference sequence). V dropped 4 bases and J dropped 7 bases, with 15 bases sitting between them.

This clonotype was found many times. The V and J genes are TRBV12-3 or TRBV12-4 and TRBJ2-7, with D possibly TRBD2 on 5 matching bases. With 8 bases removed from V and 2 bases from J, the gap between germline ends came to 10 bases. The length of the CDR3 is 12 residues. CDR3 sequence: CASGPGTYEQYF. The CDR3, as DNA: TGTGCCAGCGGACCGGGGACCTACGAGCAGTACTTC.

J is TRBJ2-7 and V is TRBV2; 12 bases are shared with TRBD2. The J call could be wrong; TRBJ2-5 is a better fit for the DNA end. CDR1 and CDR2 from the germline V gene are SNHLY and FYNNEI. CDR3 size: 15 residues. The CDR3: CASSSLLAGGGTQYF. Here the CDR3 DNA reads TGTGCCAGCAGTTCACTACTAGCGGGAGGAGGGACCCAGTACTTC.

A note on this clonotype: No conserved phenylalanine or tryptophan ends this CDR3, so it is likely a read error. The rearrangement uses TRBV12-3 or TRBV12-4 and TRBJ1-1, with D unresolved. This CDR3 region has 13 residues. V lost 2 bases and J 6 bases, leaving 10 bases between the germline ends. The CDR3 sequence is CASSLQVDAEAFL. CDR3 nucleotide sequence: TGTGCCAGCAGTTTACAGGTTGACGCTGAAGCTTTCCTT.

This clonotype has a handful of counts. The rearrangement uses TRBV5-1 and TRBJ1-6, with 9 bases that match TRBD1. Trimming at V came to 7 bases and at J to 7 bases, leaving 6 bases not matched to a gene. CDR3 length: 14 amino acids. Germline loops: CDR1 SGHRS, CDR2 YFSETQ. The CDR3, as DNA: TGCGCCAGCGGTAATGGACAGGGGAATTCACCCCTCCACTTT. Its translation: CASGNGQGNSPLHF.

The chain combines TRBV20-1 with TRBJ1-1; 7 nucleotides agree with TRBD1. Germline V CDR1 and CDR2: DFQATT, SNEGSKA (reference sequence). This CDR3 comprises 13 residues. Trimming removed 5 bases from V and 6 bases from J; junction bases left unmatched: 9. The CDR3 bases are TGCAGTGCTGGAGTACCAGGGGGAGCTGAAGCTTTCTTT. As protein: CSAGVPGGAEAFF.

This chain uses TRBV7-2 with TRBJ2-7, with 7 bases identical to TRBD1. V trimming: 5 bases; J trimming: 0 bases; junction bases outside the gene matches: 10. CDR1 and CDR2 (germline): SGHTA, FQGNSA. This CDR3 has 16 amino acids. The CDR3 reads CASSLRTGLTSYEQYF. CDR3 in DNA: TGTGCCAGCAGCCTAAGGACAGGCCTTACCTCCTACGAGCAGTACTTC.

This clonotype came up many times. The chain joins TRBV11-2 to TRBJ2-1; 16 nucleotides agree with TRBD2. The V and J ends lost 0 bases and 12 bases, in that order; junction bases with no gene match: 20. The length of the CDR3 is 21 residues. The V gene's germline CDR1 is SGHAT and CDR2 FQNNGV. CDR3 protein: CASSLDGSGLAGGPAYFLQFF. The CDR3 bases are TGTGCCAGCAGCTTAGATGGCTCGGGACTAGCGGGAGGGCCGGCCTATTTTTTGCAGTTCTTC.

This chain joins TRBV11-3 and TRBJ1-2, with D hard to call. With 6 bases removed from V and 3 bases from J, the gap between germline ends came to 11 bases. The CDR3 has 13 residues. Germline values: CDR1 SGHNT, CDR2 YENEEA. CDR3 sequence reads: CASSTGSHYGYTF. CDR3 DNA: TGTGCCAGCAGTACGGGGTCCCACTATGGCTACACCTTC.

This clonotype came up a few times. The gene calls are TRBV24-1 and TRBJ1-4; 7 nucleotides match TRBD1. The CDR3 sequence is 15 residues long. CDR1 KGHDR and CDR2 SFDVKD come from the germline V gene. J was trimmed by 3 bases and V by 5 bases; bases with no gene match: 5. CDR3 nucleotide sequence: TGTGCCACCAGTGCCACCGGGACAGCTAATGAAAAACTGTTTTTT. Its protein is CATSATGTANEKLFF.

This chain links TRBV7-9 with TRBJ1-1; D gene unclear. This CDR3 comprises 14 residues. V was clipped by 4 bases and J by 0 bases, with 9 bases between them. CDR1 and CDR2 from the germline V gene are SEHNR and FQNEAQ (reference sequence). The CDR3 nucleotides read TGTGCCAGCAGCTGGCGTCAGATGAACACTGAAGCTTTCTTT. The encoded protein is CASSWRQMNTEAFF.

The chain is built from TRBV2 and TRBJ1-2, with TRBD1 matching 7 bases. The CDR3 has 12 amino acids. The germline gives CDR1 SNHLY, CDR2 FYNNEI. The junction had 6 bases not matched to a gene; V was cut back by 8 bases and J by 6 bases. The CDR3 bases are TGTGCCAGCGTAAAGGGGGCGAATGGCTACACCTTC. It is translated as CASVKGANGYTF.

The rearrangement links TRBV5-4 to TRBJ1-1; 8 bases match TRBD1. CDR3 size: 14 residues. The J segment lost 1 base and the V segment lost 6 bases, leaving 5 bases of the junction unmatched. Per germline, CDR1 SGHNT and CDR2 YYREEE (reference sequence). The CDR3 reads CASTFDRGNTEAFF. CDR3 in DNA: TGTGCCAGCACTTTTGACAGGGGGAACACTGAAGCTTTCTTT.

The V gene is TRBV7-9, the J gene TRBJ2-7; the D gene is possibly TRBD1 (6 bases). Trimming cost V 1 base and J 7 bases, with 23 bases left between them. The CDR3 sequence is 17 residues long. In germline, CDR1 is SEHNR, CDR2 FQNEAQ (reference sequence). CDR3 loop: CASSLVGAGDTSLEQYF. The CDR3 DNA follows: TGTGCCAGCAGCTTAGTGGGAGCAGGGGATACCTCCTTGGAGCAGTACTTC.

This chain joins TRBV2 and TRBJ1-1; D call uncertain. Germline V lookup: CDR1 SNHLY, CDR2 FYNNEI. CDR3 length: 13 residues. The germline V and J ends were trimmed by 6 bases and 2 bases, with 10 bases remaining between them. The CDR3 sequence: CASRKDLNTEAFF. CDR3 bases: TGTGCCAGCAGGAAGGACCTCAACACTGAAGCTTTCTTT.

The rearrangement joins TRBV25-1 to TRBJ2-3; 12 nucleotides agree with TRBD2. This CDR3 is built from 17 residues. The V segment lost 3 bases and the J segment 2 bases; nucleotides outside the gene matches: 6. Germline V CDR1 and CDR2: MGHDK, SYGVNS. The CDR3 region has the DNA TGTGCCAGCAGTGAGCCGGGACTAGCGGGCACCACAGATACGCAGTATTTT. It is translated as CASSEPGLAGTTDTQYF.

The chain couples TRBV13 to TRBJ2-7; 13 bases line up with TRBD2. Germline values: CDR1 PRHDT, CDR2 FYEKMQ (reference sequence). The CDR3 totals 17 residues. V was pared by 5 bases and J by 7 bases, with 14 bases of the junction left unmatched. CDR3 residues: CASSGGTGTSGIREQYF. DNA for the CDR3: TGTGCCAGCAGCGGAGGCACCGGGACTAGCGGGATTCGAGAGCAGTACTTC. Based on the CDR3 plus reference TRBV13 and TRBJ2-7, the full variable domain is AAGVIQSPRHLIKEKRETATLKCYPIPRHDTVYWYQQGPGQDPQFLISFYEKMQSDKGSIPDRFSAQQFSDYHSELNMSSLELGDSALYFCASSGGTGTSGIREQYFGPGTRLTVT.